One sample yielded the 19 T cell receptor beta chains listed below, sequenced in a study of shared clonotypes between healthy human individuals. The protocol was immunoSEQ multiplex PCR, while the TCRdb copy is restricted to in-frame clones and leaves out a portion. The sample has about 480,000 clones, roughly 78% seen once. The sample comprised PBMCs. Every receptor here comes from a woman aged 40-49 years in good health. Some clones in this sample may be carry-over from other donors' samples.

The chain carries TRBV4-1 and TRBJ2-2; TRBD2 matches 8 bases. This CDR3 has 18 residues. J lost 4 bases, V lost 4 bases, and 14 bases had no gene match. Germline lookup yields CDR1 MGHRA and CDR2 YSYEKL. CDR3 in amino acids: CASSPETLAGLGTGELFF. CDR3 nucleotides: TGCGCCAGCAGCCCAGAAACCTTAGCGGGACTCGGCACCGGGGAGCTGTTTTTT.

The chain carries TRBV6-5 and TRBJ2-4; D possibly uses TRBD1 or TRBD2 (5 bases each). V was shortened by 2 bases and J by 5 bases, with 10 bases between the two germline ends. CDR3 size: 14 residues. Germline CDR1 reads MNHEY; CDR2 reads SVGAGI. In nucleotides, the CDR3 is TGTGCCAGCAGTTACGTTAGGGACCAAAACATTCAGTACTTC. This codes for CASSYVRDQNIQYF.

CDR3 sequence reads: CASGTGGNEQFF. The CDR3 region has the DNA TGTGCCAGCGGGACAGGGGGCAATGAGCAGTTCTTC. V gene TRBV28 combines with J gene TRBJ2-1; 11 bases line up with TRBD1. V dropped 8 bases and J dropped 6; count of bases not matched to a gene: 0. CDR1 is MDHEN and CDR2 is SYDVKM in the germline V gene. There are 12 residues in the CDR3.

The CDR3 DNA reads TGCGCCAGCAGCGCGGGGGTGGTATTGGAGCAGTTCTTC. It specifies CASSAGVVLEQFF. J is TRBJ2-1 and V is TRBV5-1; 7 bases line up with TRBD2. The V and J ends lost 4 bases and 10 bases, in that order; junction bases with no gene match: 8. Germline CDR1 SGHRS, CDR2 YFSETQ. The CDR3 spans 13 residues.

This clone was counted between two and nine times. CDR3 protein: CASSGEGTLGAFF. CDR3 DNA sequence: TGTGCCAGCAGTGGCGAGGGGACCCTTGGAGCTTTCTTT. The rearrangement uses TRBV2 and TRBJ1-1; possibly TRBD1 for D (5 bases). This CDR3 comprises 13 residues. V shed 4 bases and J shed 10 bases, with 16 bases lying between them. CDR1 is SNHLY, CDR2 FYNNEI, per germline.

In its sample, this clone was seen a few times. The chain links TRBV7-9 to TRBJ1-1; D gene uncertain. Trimming removed 3 bases from V and 2 bases from J, with 13 bases in between. The germline V gene encodes CDR1 SEHNR and CDR2 FQNEAQ (reference sequence). The CDR3 has 15 amino acids. The CDR3 here is CASSFVLGSNTEAFF. CDR3 sequence (DNA): TGTGCCAGCAGCTTCGTTTTAGGGAGTAACACTGAAGCTTTCTTT.

The sample holds one count of this clone. The chain uses TRBV28 and TRBJ2-5, with TRBD2 identical over 7 bases. With V trimmed by 4 bases and J by 5 bases, 10 bases remained unmatched. Germline CDR1 MDHEN, CDR2 SYDVKM. The CDR3 runs 15 residues. The CDR3 region is CASSSGGGDGETQYF. In DNA form, the CDR3 reads TGTGCCAGCAGTTCCGGGGGAGGGGACGGGGAGACCCAGTACTTC.

The chain is built from TRBV7-9 and TRBJ2-7, with a possible D match to TRBD1 (6 bases). This CDR3 spans 16 amino acids. Deletions cut 5 bases from V and 3 bases from J, with 20 bases between. Germline V lookup: CDR1 SEHNR, CDR2 FQNEAQ (reference sequence). The CDR3 loop is CASSTGTMTWGYEQYF. The CDR3 DNA reads TGTGCCAGCAGCACAGGGACGATGACATGGGGCTACGAGCAGTACTTC.

The chain links TRBV5-4 to TRBJ2-7; TRBD2 agrees at 10 bases. V gave up 4 bases and J gave up 6 bases; unmatched junction bases: 16. Germline lookup yields CDR1 SGHNT and CDR2 YYREEE (reference sequence). The CDR3 has 17 amino acids. The CDR3 sequence: CASSTSVGAGGPLEQYF. The CDR3 DNA sequence: TGTGCCAGCAGCACCTCTGTAGGAGCGGGAGGGCCCCTCGAGCAGTACTTC.

The chain couples TRBV18 to TRBJ1-5; D not certain. This CDR3 contains 13 residues. Trimming took off 5 bases at V and 7 bases at J, with 12 bases between the two ends. CDR1 and CDR2 (germline): KGHSH, LQKENI. The CDR3 sequence is CASSSDHVQPQHF. The CDR3 nucleotides are TGTGCCAGCTCATCCGACCATGTACAGCCCCAGCATTTT.

This rearrangement joins TRBV11-3 to TRBJ2-1; possibly TRBD2 for D (5 bases). V lost 1 base, J lost 9 bases, and 10 bases lay in between. The germline gives CDR1 SGHNT, CDR2 YENEEA. The CDR3 runs to 13 residues. CDR3 in DNA: TGTGCCAGCAGCTTAGTTCCGGGGATTGAGCAGTTCTTC. Amino acids: CASSLVPGIEQFF.

The V gene is TRBV30, the J gene TRBJ2-2, with D unresolved. The length of the CDR3 is 15 residues. CDR1 is GTSNPN and CDR2 is SVGIG in the germline V gene (reference sequence). Trimming removed 0 bases at V and 0 bases at J, with 8 bases between. Written as DNA, the CDR3 is TGTGCCTGGAGTGTAGGTCGGGCGAACACCGGGGAGCTGTTTTTT. Protein sequence: CAWSVGRANTGELFF.

The chain employs TRBV7-2 and TRBJ2-5; tentatively, D is TRBD1 or TRBD2 (5 bases each). Germline V gives CDR1 SGHTA, CDR2 FQGNSA. Trimming left V 4 bases short and J 5 bases short, with 17 bases between. The CDR3 is 15 residues long. The CDR3 loop reads CASSYGTAPRETQYF. CDR3 nucleotide sequence: TGTGCCAGCAGCTACGGGACCGCCCCTCGGGAGACCCAGTACTTC.

The rearrangement joins TRBV28 to TRBJ2-1, with D possibly TRBD2 on 7 matching bases. CDR3 length equals 14 residues. Trimming removed 3 bases from V and 3 bases from J, with 9 bases in between. Germline V CDR1 and CDR2: MDHEN, SYDVKM. The CDR3 DNA is TGTGCCAGCAGTTTGAGGGGGGGCTACAATGAGCAGTTCTTC. This codes for CASSLRGGYNEQFF.

V gene TRBV9 combines with J gene TRBJ2-2; tentative D call: TRBD2 (5 bases). The CDR3 runs to 14 residues. Germline CDR1 and CDR2: SGDLS and YYNGEE. V lost 3 bases and J 6 bases, leaving 12 bases between the germline ends. The CDR3 region is CASSATTGAGELFF. For the CDR3, the DNA is TGTGCCAGCAGCGCAACGACCGGGGCCGGGGAGCTGTTTTTT.

This clone was counted only a few times. The rearrangement links TRBV2 to TRBJ2-7, with 11 bases lining up with TRBD2. The CDR3 has 14 amino acids. The ends lost 9 bases at V and 4 bases at J; junction bases unmatched: 8. From germline, CDR1 is SNHLY and CDR2 FYNNEI. CDR3 protein: CARSTSGSLYEQYF. In DNA form, the CDR3 reads TGTGCCAGGTCTACTAGCGGGAGTCTGTACGAGCAGTACTTC.

The chain joins TRBV27 to TRBJ2-2, with a tentative D call TRBD1 (7 bases). Trimming removed 7 bases from V and 7 bases from J, with 16 bases in between. The CDR3 spans 14 residues. Germline CDR1 MNHEY, CDR2 SMNVEV (reference sequence). DNA for the CDR3: TGTGCCAGCAACCCCGGCAGGGGGGACGGGGAGCTGTTTTTT. Residues: CASNPGRGDGELFF.

The chain carries TRBV19 and TRBJ1-3; maybe TRBD1 (6 bases). The V end was cut by 5 bases, the J end by 0 bases, with 8 bases between. Germline CDR1 and CDR2: LNHDA and SQIVND (reference sequence). There are 14 residues in the CDR3. CDR3 sequence: CASSQGSSGNTIYF. DNA of the CDR3: TGTGCCAGTAGTCAGGGGAGCTCTGGAAACACCATATATTTT.

This chain uses TRBV28 with TRBJ2-7; D possibly corresponds to TRBD2 (6 bases). V lost 6 bases and J 2 bases, leaving 20 bases between the germline ends. The length of the CDR3 is 16 residues. CDR1 is MDHEN, CDR2 SYDVKM, per germline. For the CDR3, the DNA is TGTGCCAGCAGGAGACCGGGACTCCTAAGAACCTACGAGCAGTACTTC. Translated: CASRRPGLLRTYEQYF. The full variable domain, in which reference TRBV28 and TRBJ2-7 provide the parts outside the CDR3, is DVKVTQSSRYLVKRTGEKVFLECVQDMDHENMFWYRQDPGLGLRLIYFSYDVKMKEKGDIPEGYSVSREKKERFSLILESASTNQTSMYLCASRRPGLLRTYEQYFGPGTRLTVT.